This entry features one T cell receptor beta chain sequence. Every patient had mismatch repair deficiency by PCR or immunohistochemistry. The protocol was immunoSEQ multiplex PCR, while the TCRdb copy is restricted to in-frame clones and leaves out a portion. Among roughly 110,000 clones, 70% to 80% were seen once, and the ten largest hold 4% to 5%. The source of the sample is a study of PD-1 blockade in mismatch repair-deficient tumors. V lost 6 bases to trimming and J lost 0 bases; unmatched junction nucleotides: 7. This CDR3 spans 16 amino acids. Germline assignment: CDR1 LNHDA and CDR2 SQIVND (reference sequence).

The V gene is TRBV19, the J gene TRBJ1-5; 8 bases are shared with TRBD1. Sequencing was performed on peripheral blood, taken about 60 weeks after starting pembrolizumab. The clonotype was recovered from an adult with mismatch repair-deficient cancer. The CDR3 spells CASSRTGRGSNQPQHF. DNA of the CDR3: TGTGCCAGTAGCAGGACAGGGAGGGGTAGCAATCAGCCCCAGCATTTT.